This is a list of T cell receptor beta chains from one sample in a study of blood T cells in healthy people across ages. TCRdb reanalysed the 5' RACE reads using MiXCR and keeps one entry per CDR3 protein. The sample has about 840,000 distinct CDR3 sequences; approximately 32% are singletons. These data also formed part of another study, on T cells of mothers and their children.

The source material was blood. The receptors derive from a woman in her 40s in good health. CDR3s include the opening cysteine and the closing phenylalanine or tryptophan. A D gene is named only where the DNA matches it firmly. Clone size appears in some rows only: once, few, many, or a class for an expanded clone.

TGCGCCAGCGGGCTCGCAACAGGGGACAATGAGCAGTTCTTC | CASGLATGDNEQFF | TRBJ2-1 | TRBV5-1 | few | TRBD1
TGTGCCACCAGTGATCCGGGGACCACGGGAGCTTTCTTT | CATSDPGTTGAFF | TRBJ1-1 | TRBV24-1 | few | .
TGTGCCAGCAGCTTAGAATTGTCGAGAGGGACACTAGAAGCTTTCTTT | CASSLELSRGTLEAFF | TRBJ1-1 | TRBV7-8 | . | .
TGTGCCAGCAGCGTATCTGCCCGAGGGAAAACTGAAGCTTTCTTT | CASSVSARGKTEAFF | TRBJ1-1 | TRBV9 | few | .
TGTGCCAGCACCCCGGGACAGAGCTCCTACGAGCAGTACTTC | CASTPGQSSYEQYF | TRBJ2-7 | TRBV12-3/TRBV12-4 | many | TRBD1
TGTGCCAGCAGCCTGAGGACAGAGCAGTTCTTC | CASSLRTEQFF | TRBJ2-1 | TRBV5-8 | . | .
TGTGCCAGCAGCTGGAGCGGGGGCGAGCAGTACTTC | CASSWSGGEQYF | TRBJ2-7 | TRBV7-2 | few | TRBD2
TGTGCCAGCAGCCCCTCTAGCGGGGGAGCAAACAATGAGCGGTTCTTC | CASSPSSGGANNERFF | TRBJ2-1 | TRBV11-1 | . | TRBD2
TGCAGTGCTAGATATACTTGGGTGGGCAAGGGGGCCGGCGAGCAGTACTTC | CSARYTWVGKGAGEQYF | TRBJ2-7 | TRBV20-1 | few | TRBD1
TGTGCCAGCAGTCACAGCGTAGGCCTCCAAGAGACCCAGTACTTC | CASSHSVGLQETQYF | TRBJ2-5 | TRBV27 | few | .
TGTGCCAGCGGGACTAGCGGGAAACAAGAGACCCAGTACTTC | CASGTSGKQETQYF | TRBJ2-5 | TRBV7-9 | many | TRBD2
TGTGCCAGCAGCTCGGGGGGCTGGGAGACCCAGTACTTC | CASSSGGWETQYF | TRBJ2-5 | TRBV7-2 | many | .
TGTGCCAGCATCATGGCTCCTGGCGCAGATACGCAGTATTTT | CASIMAPGADTQYF | TRBJ2-3 | TRBV28 | . | .
TGTGCCAGCAGCCCCCCGACTAGCGGGGGGTACAAGGAGCAGTTCTTC | CASSPPTSGGYKEQFF | TRBJ2-1 | TRBV9 | . | TRBD2
TGCGCCAGCAGCCACCCTGGGGCGGACGAGCAGTACTTC | CASSHPGADEQYF | TRBJ2-7 | TRBV4-3 | many | .
TGTGCCACCAGCAGAGGGGAACAGCGGTACACCGGGGAGCTGTTTTTT | CATSRGEQRYTGELFF | TRBJ2-2 | TRBV15 | . | .
TGTGCCAGCAGCCCGCGGCAAGCGAACACCGGGGAGCTGTTTTTT | CASSPRQANTGELFF | TRBJ2-2 | TRBV7-2 | . | .
TGTGCCAGCAGTTCCGCTAGGCCTTTTAATCAGCCCCAGCATTTT | CASSSARPFNQPQHF | TRBJ1-5 | TRBV5-6 | . | .
TGCGCCAGCAGCTTGGGGAGGGGGGACAGCGGGCCTAATGAGCAGTTCTTC | CASSLGRGDSGPNEQFF | TRBJ2-1 | TRBV5-1 | . | .
TGTGCCAGCAACGACCCAGGACAACAAGAGACCCAGTACTTC | CASNDPGQQETQYF | TRBJ2-5 | TRBV6-5 | . | .
TGCGCCAGCAGCTTTGATAACACAGGGGGAGGTTCTGAAGCTTTCTTT | CASSFDNTGGGSEAFF | TRBJ1-1 | TRBV5-1 | few | TRBD1
TGTGCCTGGGGAGGCGGGGGGGCGTCCTACAATGAGCAGTTCTTC | CAWGGGGASYNEQFF | TRBJ2-1 | TRBV30 | . | TRBD2
TGTGCCAGCAGCTTTGAGACACTGGGGAATGAGCAGTACTTC | CASSFETLGNEQYF | TRBJ2-7 | TRBV5-5 | . | .
TGCGCCAGCAGCTTGAGCGGACTGAGGGGGGGAGAGCAGTACTTC | CASSLSGLRGGEQYF | TRBJ2-7 | TRBV5-1 | many | .
TGTGCCAGCAGCCAAGAGGACAGGGCAGACACCTACGAGCAGTACTTC | CASSQEDRADTYEQYF | TRBJ2-7 | TRBV3-1 | few | TRBD1
TGTGCCAGCAGACCCCCGGGACAGAACAATCAGCCCCAGCAGTTT | CASRPPGQNNQPQQF | TRBJ1-5 | TRBV12-3/TRBV12-4 | . | TRBD1
TGTGCCAGCAGTTTCCGGCCGGGACAGGGCTACAGTGAGCAGTTCTTC | CASSFRPGQGYSEQFF | TRBJ2-1 | TRBV28 | few | TRBD1
TGCAGCGGACAGGGTTGGGGGCCGTACAATGAGCAGTTCTTC | CSGQGWGPYNEQFF | TRBJ2-1 | TRBV29-1 | many | TRBD1
TGTGCCACCAGTGAGTTGGGAACTAGCACAGATACGCAGTATTTT | CATSELGTSTDTQYF | TRBJ2-3 | TRBV24-1 | . | .
TGTGCCACCACAGGGCGGGAAAGAGATGGCTACACCTTC | CATTGRERDGYTF | TRBJ1-2 | TRBV25-1 | many | .
TGTGCCAGCAGCTTAGCGTTCAGGACGCTCTCTGGGGCCAACGTCCTGACTTTC | CASSLAFRTLSGANVLTF | TRBJ2-6 | TRBV7-2 | . | .
TGTGCCAGCAGTCGGGGGACTAGCGTGAAGACCCAGTACTTC | CASSRGTSVKTQYF | TRBJ2-5 | TRBV11-2 | many | TRBD2
TGTGCCAGCGGCACCTGGGGGAGCTCCTACGAGCAGTACTTC | CASGTWGSSYEQYF | TRBJ2-7 | TRBV28 | many | .
TGTGGGATTAGTGCTTCCACAGATACGCAGTATTTT | CGISASTDTQYF | TRBJ2-3 | TRBV30 | . | .
TGTGCCAGCAGCTTTCACCTACGAGGGCCATATGGGAATGAGCAGTTCTTC | CASSFHLRGPYGNEQFF | TRBJ2-1 | TRBV7-2 | . | .
TGTGCCAGCACGGGACTAGCCAAAAACATTCAGTACTTC | CASTGLAKNIQYF | TRBJ2-4 | TRBV2 | few | .
TGCAGCGCCGCGTCCCGGGGGGGGTCCTACGAGCAGTACTTC | CSAASRGGSYEQYF | TRBJ2-7 | TRBV29-1 | few | TRBD2
TGTGCCAGCAGCTTAGAGGGGACCTGGTCCTACAATGAGCAGTTCTTC | CASSLEGTWSYNEQFF | TRBJ2-1 | TRBV7-9 | . | .
TGTGCCACCAGCAGAGAGAGGGGGGACAGGGTCGGCGATGAGCAGTTCTTC | CATSRERGDRVGDEQFF | TRBJ2-1 | TRBV15 | . | TRBD1
TGCGCCAGCAGCCCCGACCCAACAGGGTCCTATGGCTACACCTTC | CASSPDPTGSYGYTF | TRBJ1-2 | TRBV4-1 | many | .
TGTGCCAGCAGCGTAGAGGTTTCATCGAGGGGAATCCCTAATTTTAAAGCTAACTATGGCTACACCTTC | CASSVEVSSRGIPNFKANYGYTF | TRBJ1-2 | TRBV9 | few | .
TGCAGCGTTCAGGGGGGGACAGGGACGGGGAATGAGCAGTTCTTC | CSVQGGTGTGNEQFF | TRBJ2-1 | TRBV29-1 | many | TRBD1
TGTGCCAGCAGTTTATGGGCCGGGGCGCAAGAGACCCAGTACTTC | CASSLWAGAQETQYF | TRBJ2-5 | TRBV28 | . | .
TGTGCCAGCAGCCAATCGGGCGGTGATACGCAGTATTTT | CASSQSGGDTQYF | TRBJ2-3 | TRBV3-1 | . | .
TGCAGTGCGGCCCGGACAGGGGTCGCCTACGAGCAGTACTTC | CSAARTGVAYEQYF | TRBJ2-7 | TRBV20-1 | few | TRBD1
TGTGCCAGCAGACTACCGGCGGTGAACACTGAAGCTTTCTTT | CASRLPAVNTEAFF | TRBJ1-1 | TRBV6-2/TRBV6-3 | . | .
TGTGCCAGCATTCCCCAGGGGGCAGGTAGAAATGAGCAGTTCTTC | CASIPQGAGRNEQFF | TRBJ2-1 | TRBV6-1 | many | TRBD1
TGTGCCAGCAGCTTAGAGGCCACAGGGCGCACAGATACGCAGTATTTT | CASSLEATGRTDTQYF | TRBJ2-3 | TRBV7-9 | few | .
TGTGCCAGCAGCAGGTTCCCGAGCTCCTATAATTCACCCCTCCACTTT | CASSRFPSSYNSPLHF | TRBJ1-6 | TRBV27 | . | .
TGTGCCAGCAACTTAGGGGCAGAGCTTAATGAAAAACTGTTTTTT | CASNLGAELNEKLFF | TRBJ1-4 | TRBV7-9 | few | .